This T cell receptor beta chain is from a study of PD-1 blockade in classical Hodgkin lymphoma. The assay was immunoSEQ multiplex PCR, and TCRdb's table has in-frame clones only and misses some. This sample has 38,000 or so clones; over 70% occur once, and the top ten carry approximately 8.8%. Germline V lookup: CDR1 SNHLY, CDR2 FYNNEI. The CDR3 is made up of 14 amino acids. V lost 6 bases and J 4 bases, leaving 15 bases between the germline ends. Every patient had relapsed following autologous stem cell transplantation, and cohorts differed in brentuximab vedotin exposure. This clone is a singleton in its sample.

This sequence was found in a human donor with classical Hodgkin lymphoma. This specimen consisted of peripheral blood mononuclear cells (PBMCs), obtained at baseline. This chain connects TRBV2 to TRBJ1-2; D is perhaps TRBD1 (5 bases). CDR3 sequence: CASRYTGRGYGYTF. The CDR3 bases are TGTGCCAGCAGATACACCGGGAGGGGCTATGGCTACACCTTC.